One T cell receptor (beta chain) is described in this entry. The CDR3 covers 15 residues. V lost 5 bases to trimming and J lost 7 bases; unmatched junction nucleotides: 8. Germline loops: CDR1 SGHAT, CDR2 FQNNGV. Survey-level immunoSEQ sequencing profiled the TCR beta repertoire. Clones were sequenced by immunoSEQ multiplex PCR, and TCRdb holds only the in-frame ones, with some missing. The data contain around 54,000 clones, 90% to 95% of them singletons. J is TRBJ1-6 and V is TRBV11-2, with 7 nucleotides matching TRBD1. The sample consisted of PBMCs. This receptor was obtained from a man aged 40-49 years with rheumatoid arthritis. CDR3 residues: CASSIAGTANSPLHF. CDR3 nucleotide sequence: TGTGCCAGCAGCATCGCCGGGACAGCCAATTCACCCCTCCACTTT. The whole variable domain, remainder taken from reference TRBV11-2 and TRBJ1-6, is EAGVAQSPRYKIIEKRQSVAFWCNPISGHATLYWYQQILGQGPKLLIQFQNNGVVDDSQLPKDRFSAERLKGVDSTLKIQPAKLEDSAVYLCASSIAGTANSPLHFGNGTRLTVT.